Presented here are 28 T cell receptor beta chains from one specimen sequenced in a study of blood T cell repertoires in COVID-19. Clones were read by immunoSEQ multiplex PCR, and TCRdb kept only the in-frame ones, dropping some. Among approximately 100,000 clones listed, about four fifths were seen once. Sequencing was performed on peripheral blood. The receptors stem from a man in his sixties or seventies with acute or convalescent COVID-19.

The rearrangement uses TRBV3-1 (or the pseudogene TRBV3-2) and TRBJ1-5; TRBD1 aligns across 8 bases. CDR1 is LGHDT and CDR2 is YNNKEL in the germline V gene (reference sequence). This CDR3 has 16 amino acids. The ends lost 4 bases at V and 1 base at J; junction bases unmatched: 6. CDR3 DNA: TGTGCCAGCAGCCCGTCAGGGGGCGCGAGCAATCAGCCCCAGCATTTT. It encodes CASSPSGGASNQPQHF.

This clone was detected once. The V call is TRBV19, the J call TRBJ1-1; the D is unclear. The CDR3 runs 15 residues. Looked up from germline, CDR1 is LNHDA and CDR2 is SQIVND (reference sequence). The germline V and J ends were trimmed by 4 bases and 3 bases, with 15 bases remaining between them. The CDR3 here is CASSNVESSYTEAFF. The CDR3 DNA reads TGTGCCAGTAGTAATGTGGAGAGCAGTTACACTGAAGCTTTCTTT.

The rearrangement joins TRBV4-1 to TRBJ2-1; TRBD1 matches at 7 bases. CDR1 is MGHRA and CDR2 is YSYEKL in the germline V gene. The CDR3 spans 16 residues. Trimming took 4 bases from V and 0 from J; bases not matched to a gene: 6. The CDR3 loop is CASSRQGASSYNEQFF. CDR3 sequence (DNA): TGCGCCAGCAGCCGACAGGGCGCTAGCTCCTACAATGAGCAGTTCTTC.

The gene calls are TRBV5-1 and TRBJ2-7, with a possible D match to TRBD1 (6 bases). This CDR3 is built from 15 residues. Per the germline V gene, CDR1 is SGHRS and CDR2 is YFSETQ. The V and J ends lost 2 bases and 3 bases respectively, with 15 bases between them. CDR3 amino acids: CASSLQGAHYYEQYF. Here the CDR3 DNA reads TGCGCCAGCAGCTTACAGGGCGCTCACTACTACGAGCAGTACTTC.

In its sample, this clone was seen a few times. This chain connects TRBV28 to TRBJ2-2; tentative D call: TRBD2 (6 bases). CDR3 length equals 16 residues. V was trimmed by 3 bases and J by 3 bases, leaving 14 bases between them. Looked up from germline, CDR1 is MDHEN and CDR2 is SYDVKM. CDR3 nucleotide sequence: TGTGCCAGCAGTTTTATCGGGAGAGGGGACACCGGGGAGCTGTTTTTT. It yields the protein CASSFIGRGDTGELFF.

CDR3 nucleotide sequence: TGTGCCTGGAGTGTATTCGGAGGGAGTAACAATTCACCCCTCCACTTT. Its protein product is CAWSVFGGSNNSPLHF. The chain couples TRBV30 to TRBJ1-6; no clear D. Trimming took 0 bases from V and 7 from J, leaving 16 bases between them. The CDR3 sequence is 16 residues long. Germline loops: CDR1 GTSNPN, CDR2 SVGIG (reference sequence).

The chain combines TRBV7-2 with TRBJ2-7; the D is unclear. The V and J ends lost 4 bases and 2 bases respectively, with 9 bases between them. Germline V gene lookup returns CDR1 SGHTA and CDR2 FQGNSA. This CDR3 has 13 amino acids. CDR3 amino acids: CASSSQMPYEQYF. The CDR3 bases are TGTGCCAGCAGCTCTCAGATGCCCTACGAGCAGTACTTC. The full variable domain, in which reference TRBV7-2 and TRBJ2-7 provide the parts outside the CDR3, is GAGVSQSPSNKVTEKGKDVELRCDPISGHTALYWYRQSLGQGLEFLIYFQGNSAPDKSGLPSDRFSAERTGGSVSTLTIQRTQQEDSAVYLCASSSQMPYEQYFGPGTRLTVT.

The rearrangement links TRBV2 to TRBJ2-7; D is perhaps TRBD2 (5 bases). The germline V gene has CDR1 SNHLY and CDR2 FYNNEI. This CDR3 spans 12 amino acids. V was cut by 6 bases and J by 3 bases, with 9 bases left in between. The CDR3 DNA sequence: TGTGCCAGCAGCGGCAGCGGCTACGAGCAGTACTTC. Protein product: CASSGSGYEQYF.

The gene calls are TRBV7-2 and TRBJ2-7; no reliable D call. Germline CDR1 reads SGHTA; CDR2 reads FQGNSA. The CDR3 consists of 13 residues. The V and J ends lost 1 base and 6 bases respectively, with 10 bases between them. The CDR3 nucleotides are TGTGCCAGCAGCTTAGAGGTGACATCCGAGCAGTACTTC. It encodes CASSLEVTSEQYF.

The rearrangement links TRBV28 to TRBJ2-7, with 8 bases matching TRBD1. V lost 6 bases and J lost 2; bases outside the gene matches: 6. The CDR3 extends over 14 amino acids. Germline V gives CDR1 MDHEN, CDR2 SYDVKM. CDR3 coding DNA: TGTGCCAGCAGAGGACAGGGCTCAACCTACGAGCAGTACTTC. It translates to CASRGQGSTYEQYF.

This clone was detected only a few times. The V call is TRBV27, the J call TRBJ1-5; no clear D. Trimming removed 3 bases at V and 0 bases at J, with 15 bases between. Germline values: CDR1 MNHEY, CDR2 SMNVEV (reference sequence). The length of the CDR3 is 17 residues. CDR3 in amino acids: CASSFRAGTNSNQPQHF. DNA for the CDR3: TGTGCCAGCAGTTTTCGCGCAGGCACGAATAGCAATCAGCCCCAGCATTTT.

This chain connects TRBV6-5 to TRBJ1-6; D call uncertain. CDR1 and CDR2 from the germline V gene are MNHEY and SVGAGI. This CDR3 comprises 15 residues. V lost 5 bases and J 9 bases, leaving 17 bases between the germline ends. The CDR3 spells CASSPIQFEGSPLHF. In DNA form, the CDR3 reads TGTGCCAGCAGTCCAATACAGTTTGAGGGTTCACCCCTCCACTTT.

This chain connects TRBV9 to TRBJ2-2, with 11 bases aligning to TRBD2. The CDR3 is 17 amino acids. Germline CDR1 is SGDLS and CDR2 is YYNGEE. The V and J ends lost 2 bases and 6 bases, in that order; junction bases with no gene match: 9. CDR3 protein: CASSVVSGRAIAGELFF. The CDR3 region has the DNA TGTGCCAGCAGCGTGGTTAGCGGGAGGGCTATTGCCGGGGAGCTGTTTTTT.

The rearrangement links TRBV15 to TRBJ2-5; a weak D match, TRBD2 (5 bases). Per germline, CDR1 LNHNV and CDR2 YYDKDF (reference sequence). This CDR3 spans 13 amino acids. Written as DNA, the CDR3 is TGTGCTTCACGAAGCGGTAAGGAAGAGACCCAGTACTTC. Amino acids: CASRSGKEETQYF.

The chain is built from TRBV19 and TRBJ1-1; unclear D gene. The V end was cut by 3 bases, the J end by 1 base, with 9 bases between. The CDR3 spans 14 residues. In germline, CDR1 is LNHDA, CDR2 SQIVND (reference sequence). CDR3 DNA: TGTGCCAGTAGTATGCGGGCGCAGAACACTGAAGCTTTCTTT. It codes for CASSMRAQNTEAFF.

The CDR3 sequence is CASSLGQGYEQYF. Here the CDR3 DNA reads TGTGCCAGTAGTTTGGGACAGGGCTACGAGCAGTACTTC. The V gene is TRBV19, the J gene TRBJ2-7; 9 nucleotides align to TRBD1. J gave up 3 bases and V 5 bases, and 2 bases lay outside the gene matches. The CDR3 loop spans 13 amino acids. Germline V gene sequence: CDR1 LNHDA, CDR2 SQIVND (reference sequence).

The chain recombines TRBV3-1 (or the pseudogene TRBV3-2) with TRBJ2-6, with TRBD1 identical over 9 bases. CDR3 size: 18 residues. V lost 3 bases, J lost 1 base, and 7 bases stayed unmatched. Germline lookup yields CDR1 LGHDT and CDR2 YNNKEL (reference sequence). The CDR3 bases are TGTGCCAGCAGCCATCTTGGACAGGGGAGGTCTGGGGCCAACGTCCTGACTTTC. Translated: CASSHLGQGRSGANVLTF.

The V call is TRBV19, the J call TRBJ2-5; 9 nucleotides align to TRBD2. CDR3 length: 15 amino acids. Germline trimming cut 6 bases from V and 5 bases from J; bases unmatched to any gene: 10. Germline lookup yields CDR1 LNHDA and CDR2 SQIVND (reference sequence). CDR3 in DNA: TGTGCCAGTAGCCGCGGGACTAGCTCACGGGAGACCCAGTACTTC. Translated, it gives CASSRGTSSRETQYF.

The CDR3 loop is CASSLGGGLQPQHF. The CDR3 DNA is TGTGCCAGCAGTTTAGGAGGGGGCCTTCAGCCCCAGCATTTT. The chain combines TRBV28 with TRBJ1-5; 7 bases fit TRBD1. Trimming took 2 bases from V and 6 from J; bases not matched to a gene: 4. Germline V lookup: CDR1 MDHEN, CDR2 SYDVKM. The CDR3 spans 14 residues. The full variable domain, completed using reference TRBV28 and TRBJ1-5, is DVKVTQSSRYLVKRTGEKVFLECVQDMDHENMFWYRQDPGLGLRLIYFSYDVKMKEKGDIPEGYSVSREKKERFSLILESASTNQTSMYLCASSLGGGLQPQHFGDGTRLSIL.

This clone occurred a few times. The chain carries TRBV7-3 and TRBJ2-1, with 8 bases identical to TRBD1. V dropped 4 bases and J dropped 7; count of bases not matched to a gene: 9. There are 15 residues in the CDR3. Germline V gives CDR1 SGHTA, CDR2 FQGTGA. CDR3 nucleotides: TGTGCCAGCAGCTCCACAGGGGGAACACGGAATGAGCAGTTCTTC. It translates to CASSSTGGTRNEQFF.

DNA of the CDR3: TGTGCCAGCAGCTTAGCCGGGACAGGGGTAAATGGCTACACCTTC. This translates into CASSLAGTGVNGYTF. This chain links TRBV7-2 with TRBJ1-2; 10 bases map to TRBD1. This CDR3 has 15 residues. Germline assignment: CDR1 SGHTA and CDR2 FQGNSA. Germline trimming cut 0 bases from V and 6 bases from J; bases unmatched to any gene: 4.

The chain couples TRBV7-6 to TRBJ1-3; the match to TRBD1 covers 10 bases. V gave up 5 bases and J gave up 1 base; unmatched junction bases: 5. The CDR3 runs 16 residues. Germline CDR1 reads SGHVS; CDR2 reads FNYEAQ. CDR3 coding DNA: TGTGCCAGCAGCAAGACAGGGGGCTCTTCTGGAAACACCATATATTTT. Amino acid sequence: CASSKTGGSSGNTIYF.

CDR3 coding DNA: TGTGCCAGCAGCCTTTCCTCGGATAGCGGGCCCTTGGGGGATACGCAGTATTTT. The encoded protein is CASSLSSDSGPLGDTQYF. This chain links TRBV2 with TRBJ2-3; 7 positions agree with TRBD2. Trimming took 6 bases from V and 6 from J; bases not matched to a gene: 21. CDR1 SNHLY and CDR2 FYNNEI come from the germline V gene. The CDR3 consists of 18 residues.

In nucleotides, the CDR3 is TGTGCCAGCAGCCGCGGCGGGACGGGATCCTATGGCTACACCTTC. It encodes CASSRGGTGSYGYTF. The V call is TRBV27, the J call TRBJ1-2; the D gene is possibly TRBD1 (5 bases). The V end lost 6 bases, the J end lost 4 bases, and 18 bases lay between the germline ends. CDR1 MNHEY and CDR2 SMNVEV come from the germline V gene (reference sequence). The CDR3 runs 15 residues.

The rearrangement uses TRBV2 and TRBJ2-3, with 12 bases lining up with TRBD2. Germline CDR1 is SNHLY and CDR2 is FYNNEI. V dropped 5 bases and J dropped 2; count of bases not matched to a gene: 5. This CDR3 is 16 amino acids long. CDR3 in amino acids: CASSPTSGRITDTQYF. The CDR3 bases are TGTGCCAGCAGTCCGACTAGCGGGAGAATCACAGATACGCAGTATTTT.

The V call is TRBV15, the J call TRBJ2-5, with 9 bases aligning to TRBD1. Looked up from germline, CDR1 is LNHNV and CDR2 is YYDKDF (reference sequence). The CDR3 has 15 amino acids. V lost 5 bases to trimming and J lost 5 bases; unmatched junction nucleotides: 9. CDR3 DNA: TGTGCCACCAGCGAAAGGGACAGGGCGACGGAGACCCAGTACTTC. This encodes CATSERDRATETQYF.

The chain carries TRBV5-1 and TRBJ2-7, with D possibly being TRBD2 (5 bases). Per germline, CDR1 SGHRS and CDR2 YFSETQ. The germline V and J ends were trimmed by 5 bases and 7 bases, with 19 bases remaining between them. The CDR3 has 14 amino acids. In DNA form, the CDR3 reads TGCGCCAGCAGTTTAGCCTCCCCCTCGGGAGAGCAGTACTTC. This encodes CASSLASPSGEQYF.

This chain joins TRBV19 and TRBJ2-3; TRBD2 agrees at 11 bases. J gave up 1 base and V 6 bases, and 6 bases lay outside the gene matches. Looked up from germline, CDR1 is LNHDA and CDR2 is SQIVND (reference sequence). The length of the CDR3 is 16 residues. DNA for the CDR3: TGTGCCAGTAGCCTACTAGCGGGAGTTGGCACAGATACGCAGTATTTT. Translating gives CASSLLAGVGTDTQYF.